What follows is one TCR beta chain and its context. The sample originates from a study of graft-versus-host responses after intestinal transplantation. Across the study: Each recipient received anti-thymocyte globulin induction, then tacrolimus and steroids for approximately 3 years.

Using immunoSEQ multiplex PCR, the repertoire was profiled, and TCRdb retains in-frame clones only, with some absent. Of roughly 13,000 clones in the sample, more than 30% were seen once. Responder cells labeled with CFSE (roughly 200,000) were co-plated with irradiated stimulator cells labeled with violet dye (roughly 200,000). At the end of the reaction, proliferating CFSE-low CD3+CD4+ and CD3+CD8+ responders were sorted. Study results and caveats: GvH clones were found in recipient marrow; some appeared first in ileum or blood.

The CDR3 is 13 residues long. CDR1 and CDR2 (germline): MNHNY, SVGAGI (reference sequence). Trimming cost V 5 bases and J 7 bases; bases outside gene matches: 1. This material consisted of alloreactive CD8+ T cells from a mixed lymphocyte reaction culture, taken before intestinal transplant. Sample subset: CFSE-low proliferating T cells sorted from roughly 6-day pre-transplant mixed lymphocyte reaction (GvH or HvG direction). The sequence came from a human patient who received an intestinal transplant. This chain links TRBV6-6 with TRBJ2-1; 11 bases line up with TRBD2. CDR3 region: CASSRLAGNEQFF. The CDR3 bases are TGTGCCAGCAGTAGACTAGCGGGGAATGAGCAGTTCTTC.